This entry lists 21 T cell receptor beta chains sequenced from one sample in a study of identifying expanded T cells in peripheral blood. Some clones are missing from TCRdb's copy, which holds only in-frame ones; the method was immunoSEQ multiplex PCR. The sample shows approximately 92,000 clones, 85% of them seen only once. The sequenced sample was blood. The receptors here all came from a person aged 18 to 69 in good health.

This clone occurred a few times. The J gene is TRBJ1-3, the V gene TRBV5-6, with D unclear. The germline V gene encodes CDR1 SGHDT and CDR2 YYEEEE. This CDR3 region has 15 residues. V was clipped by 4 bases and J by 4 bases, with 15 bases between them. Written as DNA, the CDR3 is TGTGCCAGCAGCGCAGGACCGACTCCCGGAAACACCATATATTTT. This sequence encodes CASSAGPTPGNTIYF.

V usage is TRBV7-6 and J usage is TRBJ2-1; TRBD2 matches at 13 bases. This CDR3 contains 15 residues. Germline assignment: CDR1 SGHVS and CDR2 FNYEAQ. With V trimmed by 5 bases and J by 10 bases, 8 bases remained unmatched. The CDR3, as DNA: TGTGCCAGCAGCGCCAGGACTAGCGGGGGTCACGAGCAGTTCTTC. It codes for CASSARTSGGHEQFF.

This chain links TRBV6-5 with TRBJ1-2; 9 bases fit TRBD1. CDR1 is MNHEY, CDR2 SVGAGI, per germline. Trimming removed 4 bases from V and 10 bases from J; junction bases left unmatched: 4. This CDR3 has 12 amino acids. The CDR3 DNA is TGTGCCAGCAGTTTACAGGGGGCAGTCTACACCTTC. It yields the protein CASSLQGAVYTF.

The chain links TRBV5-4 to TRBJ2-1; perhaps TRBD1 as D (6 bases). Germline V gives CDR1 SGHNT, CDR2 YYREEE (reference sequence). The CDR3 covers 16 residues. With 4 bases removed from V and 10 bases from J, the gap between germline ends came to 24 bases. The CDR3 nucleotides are TGTGCCAGCAGCCGCTTTAAGGGGCAGGGGATAAGAGAGCAGTTCTTC. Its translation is CASSRFKGQGIREQFF.

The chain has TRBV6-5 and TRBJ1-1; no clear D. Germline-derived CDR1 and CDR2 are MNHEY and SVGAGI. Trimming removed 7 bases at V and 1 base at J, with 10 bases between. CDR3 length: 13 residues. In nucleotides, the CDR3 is TGTGCCAGCACCCCCGGGAGGAACACTGAAGCTTTCTTT. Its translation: CASTPGRNTEAFF.

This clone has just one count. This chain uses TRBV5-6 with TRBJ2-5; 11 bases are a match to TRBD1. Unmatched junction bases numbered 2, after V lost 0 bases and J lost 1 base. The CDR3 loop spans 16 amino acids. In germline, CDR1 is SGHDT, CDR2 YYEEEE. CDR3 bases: TGTGCCAGCAGCTTGGGGACAGGGGGCTTCCAAGAGACCCAGTACTTC. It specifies CASSLGTGGFQETQYF.

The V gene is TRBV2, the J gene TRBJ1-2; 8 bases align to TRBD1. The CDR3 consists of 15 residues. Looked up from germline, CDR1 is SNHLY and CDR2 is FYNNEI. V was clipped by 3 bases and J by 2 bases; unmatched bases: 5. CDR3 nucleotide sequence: TGTGCCAGCAGTGATTTGGACAGGGCAAACTATGGCTACACCTTC. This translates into CASSDLDRANYGYTF.

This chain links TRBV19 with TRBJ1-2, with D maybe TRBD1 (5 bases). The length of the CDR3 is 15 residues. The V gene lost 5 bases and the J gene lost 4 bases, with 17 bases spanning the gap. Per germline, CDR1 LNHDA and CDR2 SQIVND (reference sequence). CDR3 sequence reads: CASSFPFDSFYGYTF. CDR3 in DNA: TGTGCCAGTAGTTTCCCATTCGACAGCTTCTATGGCTACACCTTC.

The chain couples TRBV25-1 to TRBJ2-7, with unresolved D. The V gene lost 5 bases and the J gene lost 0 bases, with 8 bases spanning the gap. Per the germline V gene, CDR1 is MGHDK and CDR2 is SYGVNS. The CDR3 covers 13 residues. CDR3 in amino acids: CASSLQSSYEQYF. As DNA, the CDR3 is TGTGCCAGCAGTCTACAGAGCTCCTACGAGCAGTACTTC.

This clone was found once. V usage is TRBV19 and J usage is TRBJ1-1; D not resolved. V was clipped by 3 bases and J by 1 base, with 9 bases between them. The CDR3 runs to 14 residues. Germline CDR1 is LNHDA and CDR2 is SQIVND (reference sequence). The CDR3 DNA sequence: TGTGCCAGTAGTATTAGCTCCGCGAACACTGAAGCTTTCTTT. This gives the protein CASSISSANTEAFF.

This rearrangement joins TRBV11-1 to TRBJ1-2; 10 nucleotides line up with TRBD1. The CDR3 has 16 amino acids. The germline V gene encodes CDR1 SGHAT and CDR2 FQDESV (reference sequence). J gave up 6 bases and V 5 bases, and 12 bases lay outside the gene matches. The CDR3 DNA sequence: TGTGCCAGCAGCCCTACCTGGGGACAGGGGAAGGATGGCTACACCTTC. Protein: CASSPTWGQGKDGYTF. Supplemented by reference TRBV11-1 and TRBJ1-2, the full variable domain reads EAEVAQSPRYKITEKSQAVAFWCDPISGHATLYWYRQILGQGPELLVQFQDESVVDDSQLPKDRFSAERLKGVDSTLKIQPAELGDSAMYLCASSPTWGQGKDGYTFGSGTRLTVV.

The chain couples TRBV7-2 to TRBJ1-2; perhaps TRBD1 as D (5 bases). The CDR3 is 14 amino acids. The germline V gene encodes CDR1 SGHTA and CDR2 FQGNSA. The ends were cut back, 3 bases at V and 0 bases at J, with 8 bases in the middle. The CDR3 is CASSFDRANYGYTF. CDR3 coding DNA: TGTGCCAGCAGCTTTGACAGAGCTAACTATGGCTACACCTTC. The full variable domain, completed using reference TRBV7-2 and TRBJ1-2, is GAGVSQSPSNKVTEKGKDVELRCDPISGHTALYWYRQSLGQGLEFLIYFQGNSAPDKSGLPSDRFSAERTGGSVSTLTIQRTQQEDSAVYLCASSFDRANYGYTFGSGTRLTVV.

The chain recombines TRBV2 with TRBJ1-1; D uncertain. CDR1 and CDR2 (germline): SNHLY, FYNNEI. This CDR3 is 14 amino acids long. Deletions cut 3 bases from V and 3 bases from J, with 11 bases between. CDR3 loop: CASSEVSDDTEAFF. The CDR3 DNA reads TGTGCCAGCAGTGAGGTCAGCGACGACACTGAAGCTTTCTTT. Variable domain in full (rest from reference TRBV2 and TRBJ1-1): EPEVTQTPSHQVTQMGQEVILRCVPISNHLYFYWYRQILGQKVEFLVSFYNNEISEKSEIFDDQFSVERPDGSNFTLKIRSTKLEDSAMYFCASSEVSDDTEAFFGQGTRLTVV.

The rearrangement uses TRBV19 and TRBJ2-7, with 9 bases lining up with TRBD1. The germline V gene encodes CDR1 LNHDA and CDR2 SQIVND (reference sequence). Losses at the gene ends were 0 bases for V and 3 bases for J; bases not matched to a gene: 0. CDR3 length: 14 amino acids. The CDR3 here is CASSIEGQGYEQYF. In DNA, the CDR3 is TGTGCCAGTAGTATAGAGGGACAGGGCTACGAGCAGTACTTC.

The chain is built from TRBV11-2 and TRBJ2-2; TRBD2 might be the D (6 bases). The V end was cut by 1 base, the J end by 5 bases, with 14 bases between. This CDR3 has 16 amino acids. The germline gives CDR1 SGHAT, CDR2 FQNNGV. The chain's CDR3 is CASSLGTGGGTGELFF. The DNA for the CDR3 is TGTGCCAGCAGCTTAGGGACTGGGGGAGGTACCGGGGAGCTGTTTTTT.

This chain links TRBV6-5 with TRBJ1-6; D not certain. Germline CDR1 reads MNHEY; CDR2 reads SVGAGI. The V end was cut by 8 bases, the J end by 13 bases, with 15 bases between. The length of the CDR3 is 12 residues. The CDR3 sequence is CASRQASLPLHF. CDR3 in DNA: TGTGCCAGCCGGCAGGCTTCTTTGCCCCTCCACTTT.

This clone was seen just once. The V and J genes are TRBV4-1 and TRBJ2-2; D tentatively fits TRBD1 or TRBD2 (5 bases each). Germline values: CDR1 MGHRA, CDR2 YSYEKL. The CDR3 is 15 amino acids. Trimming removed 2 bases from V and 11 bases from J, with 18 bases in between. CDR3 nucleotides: TGCGCCAGCAGCCAAAATGGGGCTCAGGGACGAGAGCTGTTTTTT. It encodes CASSQNGAQGRELFF.

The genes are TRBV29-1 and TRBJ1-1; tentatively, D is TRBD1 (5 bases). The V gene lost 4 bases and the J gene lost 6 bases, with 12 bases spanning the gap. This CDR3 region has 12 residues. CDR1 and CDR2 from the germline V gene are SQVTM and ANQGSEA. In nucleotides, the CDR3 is TGCAGCGTTGGGGGGGAAAGGGCTGAAGCTTTCTTT. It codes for CSVGGERAEAFF.

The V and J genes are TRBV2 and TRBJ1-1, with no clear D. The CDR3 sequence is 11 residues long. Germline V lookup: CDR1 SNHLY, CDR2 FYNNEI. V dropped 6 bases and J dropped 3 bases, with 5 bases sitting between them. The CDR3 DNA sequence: TGTGCCAGCAGCCCAGACACTGAAGCTTTCTTT. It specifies CASSPDTEAFF.

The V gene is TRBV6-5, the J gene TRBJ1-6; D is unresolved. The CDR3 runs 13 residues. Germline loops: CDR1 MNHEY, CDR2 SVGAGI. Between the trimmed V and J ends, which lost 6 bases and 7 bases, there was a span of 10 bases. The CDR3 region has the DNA TGTGCCAGCAGCCGGGTCAGCAATTCACCCCTCCACTTT. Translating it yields CASSRVSNSPLHF.

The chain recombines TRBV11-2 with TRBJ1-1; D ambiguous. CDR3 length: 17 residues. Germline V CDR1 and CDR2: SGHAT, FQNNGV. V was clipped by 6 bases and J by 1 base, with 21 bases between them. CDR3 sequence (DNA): TGTGCCAGCAGTGAATTGGGTTTATGGGAAGGGAACACTGAAGCTTTCTTT. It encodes CASSELGLWEGNTEAFF.